Listed below are T cell receptor beta chains from one sample, sequenced in a study of cytomegalovirus exposure and HLA in healthy donors. Sequenced by immunoSEQ multiplex PCR; TCRdb stores in-frame clones only, minus some. This repertoire shows fewer than 200,000 clones, 86% found once; its top ten account for 2% to 2.5%. The source material was PBMCs. These receptor sequences come from a woman between 18 and 29 years old in good health and CMV-seronegative. Both conserved end residues are part of each CDR3. The order of the fields is V gene, D gene, clone size, J gene, CDR3 protein, CDR3 DNA. A D gene is named only where the DNA matches it firmly. A row's size may be missing; if present it is once, few, many or a size class.

TRBV7-3	NA	NA	TRBJ1-1	CASSLRAGPDTEAFF	TGTGCCAGCAGCTTAAGGGCAGGCCCGGACACTGAAGCTTTCTTT
TRBV5-1	TRBD1	few	TRBJ1-6	CASSLARGTLKGNSPLHF	TGCGCCAGCAGCTTGGCCAGGGGGACACTCAAAGGGAATTCACCCCTCCACTTT
TRBV7-2	TRBD1	once	TRBJ2-7	CASSLVGTAGSYEQYF	TGTGCCAGCAGCTTAGTGGGGACAGCCGGCTCCTACGAGCAGTACTTC
TRBV27	NA	NA	TRBJ2-3	CASSPLTEDTQYF	TGTGCCAGCAGTCCTCTGACAGAAGATACGCAGTATTTT
TRBV4-2	TRBD2	few	TRBJ2-2	CASSQVQLAGNTGELFF	TGTGCCAGCAGCCAGGTACAACTAGCGGGGAACACCGGGGAGCTGTTTTTT
TRBV6-1	TRBD1	NA	TRBJ2-7	CASSGGQGPYEQYF	TGTGCCAGCAGTGGGGGACAGGGCCCCTACGAGCAGTACTTC
TRBV30	NA	NA	TRBJ1-4	CAWSVGAGATNEKLFF	TGTGCCTGGAGTGTAGGGGCAGGTGCAACTAATGAAAAACTGTTTTTT
TRBV6-5	NA	NA	TRBJ1-4	CASSYGGGAKREKLFF	TGTGCCAGCAGTTATGGAGGGGGGGCGAAGCGGGAAAAACTGTTTTTT
TRBV7-8	NA	few	TRBJ1-4	CASSSSFGRNEKLFF	TGTGCCAGCAGCTCCTCCTTTGGTCGGAATGAAAAACTGTTTTTT
TRBV5-4	NA	few	TRBJ1-1	CASSLQGVTEAFF	TGTGCCAGCAGCTTACAGGGTGTAACTGAAGCTTTCTTT